These 25 T cell receptor beta chains were all obtained from the same sample, sequenced in a study of neurological immune-mediated disorders. TCRdb passed the 5' RACE reads through MiXCR, listing each CDR3 protein once. The data contain about 120,000 distinct CDR3 sequences, roughly 3.2% of them singletons. The sequenced sample was PBMCs. These receptors came from a woman aged 30 to 39 with multiple sclerosis.

Many counts were recorded for this clonotype. This chain connects TRBV6-6 to TRBJ2-1; D is uncertain. The CDR3 runs to 12 residues. Per germline, CDR1 MNHNY and CDR2 SVGAGI (reference sequence). Trimming pared 3 bases from V and 8 bases from J, leaving 8 bases between. This CDR3 reads CASSYLDHEQFF. CDR3 bases: TGTGCCAGCAGTTATTTAGATCATGAGCAGTTCTTC.

This clonotype was found many times. The V and J genes are TRBV29-1 and TRBJ1-1, with D perhaps matching TRBD1 (5 bases). V was shortened by 2 bases and J by 1 base, with 8 bases between the two germline ends. Germline-derived CDR1 and CDR2 are SQVTM and ANQGSEA. The CDR3 totals 13 residues. The CDR3 DNA is TGCAGCGTTGAACGACAGCCGAACACTGAAGCTTTCTTT. Translating gives CSVERQPNTEAFF.

This clonotype has at least ten counts. The chain is built from TRBV5-1 and TRBJ2-7; the D is unclear. CDR1 is SGHRS and CDR2 is YFSETQ in the germline V gene. The V gene lost 4 bases and the J gene lost 4 bases, with 15 bases spanning the gap. The CDR3 is 14 amino acids. CDR3 in DNA: TGCGCCAGCAGCCAAAATCCGACTGATTACGAGCAGTACTTC. Protein product: CASSQNPTDYEQYF.

This clonotype has ten or more counts. V and J are TRBV20-1 and TRBJ2-4; 8 nucleotides align to TRBD2. The V gene's germline CDR1 is DFQATT and CDR2 SNEGSKA (reference sequence). Trimming took 0 bases from V and 6 from J; bases not matched to a gene: 10. CDR3 length: 16 amino acids. CDR3 nucleotides: TGCAGTGCTAGAGAGGCGGGCGGGGGGCCAGCAAACATTCAGTACTTC. Residues: CSAREAGGGPANIQYF.

This clonotype was counted ten times or more. The chain has TRBV6-2 or TRBV6-3 and TRBJ1-5, with 7 bases matching TRBD1. Trimming took 10 bases from V and 3 from J; bases not matched to a gene: 6. Germline V gives CDR1 MNHEY, CDR2 SVGEGT. CDR3 size: 13 residues. The CDR3 region has the DNA TGTGCCACCCAAACAGGGGCCAATCAGCCCCAGCATTTT. Amino acids: CATQTGANQPQHF.

This clonotype was seen repeatedly, ten times or more. CDR3 sequence: CSAKMGRSETQYF. As DNA, the CDR3 is TGCAGTGCTAAGATGGGACGCTCGGAGACCCAGTACTTC. This chain joins TRBV20-1 and TRBJ2-5; perhaps D is TRBD1 or TRBD2 (5 bases each). This CDR3 is built from 13 residues. V lost 4 bases, J lost 5 bases, and 14 bases lay in between. The germline V gene encodes CDR1 DFQATT and CDR2 SNEGSKA (reference sequence).

There are a few counts of this clonotype. J is TRBJ2-7 and V is TRBV4-3; 10 nucleotides align to TRBD2. The ends lost 0 bases at V and 7 bases at J; junction bases unmatched: 9. CDR1 is LGHNA and CDR2 is YSLEER in the germline V gene. The CDR3 runs 16 residues. Written as DNA, the CDR3 is TGCGCCAGCAGCCAAGAATTGTCAGCGGGGGGGAGAGAGCAGTACTTC. Amino acids: CASSQELSAGGREQYF.

This clonotype appeared a few times. The CDR3 region has the DNA TGTGCCAGCAGTGTGCAGGGGGTATCAGGGGAGCTGTTTTTT. Its protein is CASSVQGVSGELFF. J is TRBJ2-2 and V is TRBV28, with 7 bases fitting TRBD1. The CDR3 loop spans 14 amino acids. V lost 5 bases to trimming and J lost 8 bases; unmatched junction nucleotides: 8. The germline CDR1 and CDR2 sequences are MDHEN and SYDVKM.

In this sample, this clonotype turned up many times. The chain uses TRBV6-1 and TRBJ1-5; D is unclear. Germline CDR1 reads MNHNS; CDR2 reads SASEGT. V lost 1 base, J lost 9 bases, and 7 bases lay in between. The CDR3 is 12 residues long. The chain's CDR3 is CASSEGLGPQHF. The CDR3 DNA sequence: TGTGCCAGCAGTGAAGGTCTCGGGCCCCAGCATTTT.

This clonotype has at least ten counts. V is TRBV5-1 and J is TRBJ2-1, with D unclear. This CDR3 spans 13 amino acids. Trimming removed 2 bases from V and 12 bases from J, with 15 bases in between. The germline V gene encodes CDR1 SGHRS and CDR2 YFSETQ. CDR3 in DNA: TGCGCCAGCAGCTTCGGGCCCCTTAAGGGGCAGTTCTTC. It codes for CASSFGPLKGQFF.

This clonotype was counted many times. The chain is built from TRBV21-1 and TRBJ2-7; the table's D gene call, TRBD2, was not cross checked with the DNA. TRBV21-1 is reported as a pseudogene. The length of the CDR3 is 14 residues. CDR3 DNA sequence: TGTGCCAGCAGCCCTTGGGACCTCCGGACCGAGCAGTACTTC. As protein: CASSPWDLRTEQYF.

At least ten counts were recorded for this clonotype. The rearrangement links TRBV15 to TRBJ2-5; tentative D call: TRBD1 (5 bases). The V gene's germline CDR1 is LNHNV and CDR2 YYDKDF (reference sequence). V was pared by 0 bases and J by 1 base, with 6 bases between. The CDR3 runs 14 residues. The CDR3 nucleotides are TGTGCCACCAGCAGAGATGGGGCCCAAGAGACCCAGTACTTC. Translation: CATSRDGAQETQYF.

This clonotype turned up a few times. The genes are TRBV6-2 or TRBV6-3 and TRBJ2-2; tentative D call: TRBD1 (6 bases). The CDR3 extends over 14 amino acids. Germline CDR1 reads MNHEY; CDR2 reads SVGEGT. The V end was cut by 7 bases, the J end by 3 bases, with 12 bases between. CDR3 sequence reads: CASMAQGYTGELFF. CDR3 nucleotides: TGTGCCAGCATGGCACAGGGTTACACCGGGGAGCTGTTTTTT.

This clonotype occurred many times. The chain carries TRBV7-8 and TRBJ2-7; D not certain. V shed 3 bases and J shed 4 bases, with 7 bases lying between them. Germline V lookup: CDR1 SGHVS, CDR2 FQNEAQ. The CDR3 has 12 amino acids. The CDR3 region has the DNA TGTGCCAGCAGCTTCGGCTCATACGAGCAGTACTTC. Protein: CASSFGSYEQYF.

Comment on this clonotype: This clone may be a read error of a much larger clone one base away. The chain carries TRBV5-5 and TRBJ1-5; unclear D gene. The CDR3 has 14 amino acids. CDR1 is SGHKS, CDR2 YYEKEE, per germline (reference sequence). The CDR3 spells CASSSVRSNQPQNF. CDR3 sequence (DNA): TGTGCCAGCAGCTCCGTCCGAAGTAATCAGCCCCAGAATTTT.

In this sample, this clonotype turned up many times. The chain is built from TRBV2 and TRBJ2-6; maybe TRBD2 (6 bases). This CDR3 comprises 14 residues. The ends were cut back, 6 bases at V and 4 bases at J, with 10 bases in the middle. In germline, CDR1 is SNHLY, CDR2 FYNNEI. Here the CDR3 reads CASSGGYGANVLTF. The CDR3 DNA reads TGTGCCAGCAGCGGGGGATACGGGGCCAACGTCCTGACTTTC.

This clonotype was seen ten or more times. The rearrangement links TRBV20-1 to TRBJ1-2; tentative D call: TRBD1 (5 bases). Trimming removed 5 bases from V and 1 base from J, with 14 bases in between. CDR1 is DFQATT, CDR2 SNEGSKA, per germline (reference sequence). The CDR3 extends over 14 amino acids. The DNA for the CDR3 is TGCAGTGCTCCCTTGGGACGGATTAACTATGGCTACACCTTC. Residues: CSAPLGRINYGYTF.

This clonotype was observed at least ten times. The V call is TRBV20-1, the J call TRBJ1-1; D not certain. The CDR3 consists of 15 residues. V lost 3 bases, J lost 1 base, and 15 bases lay in between. Germline V CDR1 and CDR2: DFQATT, SNEGSKA (reference sequence). The CDR3 loop is CSARDGSWGNTEAFF. CDR3 nucleotides: TGCAGTGCTAGGGACGGTTCTTGGGGGAACACTGAAGCTTTCTTT.

To note about this clonotype: Being one base from a much bigger clone, this may be a read error. This chain links TRBV5-1 with TRBJ1-1; no clear D. Germline V gene sequence: CDR1 SGHRS, CDR2 YFSETQ. V shed 4 bases and J shed 7 bases, with 17 bases lying between them. The CDR3 is made up of 14 amino acids. CDR3 coding DNA: TGCGCCAGCAGCCACTCGGGAGTTCCGGGTGAAGCTTTCTTT. Its protein product is CASSHSGVPGEAFF. Complete variable domain (other parts from reference TRBV5-1 and TRBJ1-1): KAGVTQTPRYLIKTRGQQVTLSCSPISGHRSVSWYQQTPGQGLQFLFEYFSETQRNKGNFPGRFSGRQFSNSRSEMNVSTLELGDSALYLCASSHSGVPGEAFFGQGTRLTVV.

The table lists this clonotype with many counts. V gene TRBV20-1 combines with J gene TRBJ2-2, with D possibly TRBD1 on 6 matching bases. Trimming left V 6 bases short and J 1 base short, with 15 bases between. The CDR3 totals 15 residues. In germline, CDR1 is DFQATT, CDR2 SNEGSKA (reference sequence). CDR3 residues: CSATTPTGNTGELFF. CDR3 DNA: TGCAGTGCCACAACTCCGACAGGGAACACCGGGGAGCTGTTTTTT.

In its sample, this clonotype was seen many times. J is TRBJ2-1 and V is TRBV29-1; TRBD2 matches 10 bases. This CDR3 has 13 amino acids. The ends lost 4 bases at V and 10 bases at J; junction bases unmatched: 7. Per the germline V gene, CDR1 is SQVTM and CDR2 is ANQGSEA. CDR3 in DNA: TGCAGCGTTGCCGCGACTAGCGGGCGGGAGCAGTTCTTC. It codes for CSVAATSGREQFF.

In its sample, this clonotype was seen many times. The V and J genes are TRBV20-1 and TRBJ1-1, with a weak D call TRBD1 (5 bases). Trimming took 6 bases from V and 0 from J, leaving 17 bases between them. CDR1 and CDR2 from the germline V gene are DFQATT and SNEGSKA (reference sequence). This CDR3 contains 15 residues. The CDR3 region is CSASNRQTLNTEAFF. CDR3 bases: TGCAGTGCCTCGAATCGACAGACATTGAACACTGAAGCTTTCTTT.

This clonotype was counted many times. J is TRBJ1-2 and V is TRBV7-8, with D tentatively TRBD1 (6 bases). Germline values: CDR1 SGHVS, CDR2 FQNEAQ. Trimming stripped 3 bases from V and 7 bases from J, with 9 bases between. The CDR3 has 12 residues. CDR3 in DNA: TGTGCCAGCAGCTTCCGGGGGCCTGGCTACACCTTC. Amino acid sequence: CASSFRGPGYTF.

Many counts were recorded for this clonotype. This chain uses TRBV19 with TRBJ1-5; D not certain. Looked up from germline, CDR1 is LNHDA and CDR2 is SQIVND (reference sequence). Trimming pared 5 bases from V and 7 bases from J, leaving 12 bases between. The CDR3 runs to 13 residues. The CDR3 region has the DNA TGTGCCAGTAGTCAGAGTTGGGAACAGCCCCAGCATTTT. Amino acid sequence: CASSQSWEQPQHF.

This clonotype was picked up many times. V usage is TRBV11-2 and J usage is TRBJ2-1; D gene ambiguous. Trimming removed 5 bases at V and 7 bases at J, with 6 bases between. Per germline, CDR1 SGHAT and CDR2 FQNNGV. The length of the CDR3 is 11 residues. The CDR3 protein is CASSHLNEQFF. CDR3 in DNA: TGTGCCAGCAGCCACTTAAATGAGCAGTTCTTC. Full variable domain (missing parts from reference TRBV11-2 and TRBJ2-1): EAGVAQSPRYKIIEKRQSVAFWCNPISGHATLYWYQQILGQGPKLLIQFQNNGVVDDSQLPKDRFSAERLKGVDSTLKIQPAKLEDSAVYLCASSHLNEQFFGPGTRLTVL.